Below are 22 T cell receptor beta chains sequenced from a single sample in a study of T cells in Graves' hyperthyroidism and ophthalmopathy. Regions amplified from RNA transcripts were the TCR beta CDR3 regions. The TCR CDR3 was amplified in a first-round RT-PCR using the HTBI primer set. TCRdb re-analysed the multiplex PCR reads in MiXCR, keeping a single row per CDR3 protein. The sample holds roughly 380,000 distinct CDR3 sequences; approximately 19% are singletons and the top ten take 3.7%. The sequenced sample was blood. The receptors stem from a woman aged 18-29 years with Graves' hyperthyroidism.

This clonotype has a count of ten or more. The V gene is TRBV6-1, the J gene TRBJ2-7, with D perhaps matching TRBD1 (5 bases). There are 11 residues in the CDR3. The V and J ends lost 5 bases and 8 bases respectively, with 10 bases between them. CDR1 is MNHNS and CDR2 is SASEGT in the germline V gene. The CDR3 sequence is CASSPGYKQYF. CDR3 sequence (DNA): TGTGCCAGCAGTCCAGGGTATAAGCAGTACTTC.

This clonotype was observed many times. The chain carries TRBV15 and TRBJ2-2; 7 positions agree with TRBD1. Per germline, CDR1 LNHNV and CDR2 YYDKDF (reference sequence). Germline trimming cut 4 bases from V and 2 bases from J; bases unmatched to any gene: 4. This CDR3 region has 15 residues. The CDR3 bases are TGTGCCACCAGCACCGGGACAGATAACACCGGGGAGCTGTTTTTT. This translates into CATSTGTDNTGELFF. Supplemented by reference TRBV15 and TRBJ2-2, the full variable domain reads DAMVIQNPRYQVTQFGKPVTLSCSQTLNHNVMYWYQQKSSQAPKLLFHYYDKDFNNEADTPDNFQSRRPNTSFCFLDIRSPGLGDTAMYLCATSTGTDNTGELFFGEGSRLTVL.

The chain couples TRBV11-2 to TRBJ2-4; D is unresolved. V shed 0 bases and J shed 5 bases, with 5 bases lying between them. Germline V gene sequence: CDR1 SGHAT, CDR2 FQNNGV. This CDR3 is 13 amino acids long. The CDR3 DNA reads TGTGCCAGCAGCTTAGATCGGCAAAACATTCAGTACTTC. Translated, it gives CASSLDRQNIQYF.

This clonotype was counted many times. V gene TRBV11-2 combines with J gene TRBJ2-5, with D hard to call. CDR1 is SGHAT, CDR2 FQNNGV, per germline. This CDR3 contains 13 residues. The V end was cut by 7 bases, the J end by 5 bases, with 14 bases between. As DNA, the CDR3 is TGTGCCAGCACCCTAGGCACGCCGGAGACCCAGTACTTC. This encodes CASTLGTPETQYF.

There are many counts of this clonotype. The rearrangement links TRBV6-1 to TRBJ1-5; TRBD1 is a possible D gene (5 bases). CDR3 length equals 16 residues. Germline V gene lookup returns CDR1 MNHNS and CDR2 SASEGT. Trimming cost V 6 bases and J 3 bases, with 18 bases left between them. Here the CDR3 reads CASREGPRLDNQPQHF. DNA for the CDR3: TGTGCCAGCAGGGAGGGACCGCGACTTGACAATCAGCCCCAGCATTTT.

A remark on this clonotype: One end of the junction does not line up with germline, which may come from a read error. This sequence joins TRBV24-1 and TRBJ2-4; 8 bases are a match to TRBD1. The length of the CDR3 is 14 residues. From germline, CDR1 is KGHDR and CDR2 SFDVKD. This CDR3 reads CATSAQDRGNIKYF. CDR3 bases: TGTGCCACCAGTGCTCAAGACAGGGGAAACATTAAGTACTTC.

This clonotype showed up just a few times. The chain is built from TRBV20-1 and TRBJ2-7; 8 bases are shared with TRBD1. Germline assignment: CDR1 DFQATT and CDR2 SNEGSKA (reference sequence). Germline trimming cut 4 bases from V and 2 bases from J; bases unmatched to any gene: 7. This CDR3 region has 14 residues. CDR3: CSATGQGRPYEQYF. The CDR3 nucleotides are TGCAGTGCTACCGGACAGGGAAGGCCCTACGAGCAGTACTTC.

The chain links TRBV6-2 or TRBV6-3 to TRBJ2-5, with 10 bases aligning to TRBD2. Germline assignment: CDR1 MNHEY and CDR2 SVGEGT. This CDR3 has 15 residues. Germline trimming cut 6 bases from V and 5 bases from J; bases unmatched to any gene: 9. Here the CDR3 reads CASREKRGGPETQYF. The CDR3 coding sequence is TGTGCCAGCAGAGAAAAGCGGGGGGGGCCTGAGACCCAGTACTTC.

This clonotype was counted ten times or more. The chain couples TRBV28 to TRBJ1-2; the match to TRBD1 covers 10 bases. Germline CDR1 is MDHEN and CDR2 is SYDVKM. The CDR3 extends over 15 amino acids. After removal of 5 bases from V and 4 bases from J, the junction contained 7 bases not matched to a gene. CDR3 DNA sequence: TGTGCCAGCAGTCCCTCCGGGACAGGGGTCTATGGCTACACCTTC. Translated: CASSPSGTGVYGYTF.

This clonotype was seen repeatedly, ten times or more. This chain connects TRBV30 to TRBJ2-7; the D gene is possibly TRBD1 (6 bases). V was trimmed by 4 bases and J by 1 base, leaving 14 bases between them. Germline V CDR1 and CDR2: GTSNPN, SVGIG (reference sequence). The CDR3 is made up of 14 amino acids. The CDR3 region has the DNA TGTGCCTGGACCCGTCAGGACAGTTCCTACGAGCAGTACTTC. Its translation is CAWTRQDSSYEQYF.

This clonotype appeared many times. In DNA, the CDR3 is TGTGCCAGCAGTTTATACGCTAGCGGGAACACCGGGGAGCTGTTTTTT. Protein sequence: CASSLYASGNTGELFF. This chain links TRBV27 with TRBJ2-2; 7 bases agree with TRBD2. The CDR3 is 16 amino acids. V lost 1 base and J lost 1; bases outside the gene matches: 3. CDR1 and CDR2 from the germline V gene are MNHEY and SMNVEV (reference sequence).

This clonotype appeared many times. This sequence joins TRBV14 and TRBJ1-2, with D perhaps TRBD1 (5 bases). The CDR3 is 13 residues long. Germline CDR1 SGHDN, CDR2 FVKESK. V was trimmed by 6 bases and J by 5 bases, leaving 13 bases between them. CDR3 residues: CASSPAGGYGYTF. DNA of the CDR3: TGTGCCAGCAGTCCCGCTGGGGGGTATGGCTACACCTTC.

This clonotype was seen at least ten times. The rearrangement joins TRBV2 to TRBJ2-5, with D uncertain. CDR1 SNHLY and CDR2 FYNNEI come from the germline V gene. The CDR3 has 12 residues. V lost 10 bases and J 2 bases, leaving 11 bases between the germline ends. The CDR3 here is CATREIQETQYF. The CDR3 DNA sequence: TGTGCCACCCGAGAGATTCAAGAGACCCAGTACTTC.

This clonotype was counted between two and nine times. The gene calls are TRBV6-1 and TRBJ1-5, with D possibly being TRBD1 (5 bases). Germline CDR1 reads MNHNS; CDR2 reads SASEGT. This CDR3 spans 15 amino acids. V lost 6 bases, J lost 3 bases, and 15 bases lay in between. The CDR3, as DNA: TGTGCCAGCAGCCCCGGAGGGGATCCCAATCAGCCCCAGCATTTT. Encoded protein: CASSPGGDPNQPQHF.

This chain uses TRBV6-5 with TRBJ1-2; 8 bases are shared with TRBD1. Per the germline V gene, CDR1 is MNHEY and CDR2 is SVGAGI. The CDR3 is made up of 13 amino acids. J was trimmed by 8 bases and V by 2 bases; bases with no gene match: 4. The CDR3 loop reads CASSYQGAWGYTF. DNA of the CDR3: TGTGCCAGCAGTTACCAGGGGGCCTGGGGCTACACCTTC.

There are many counts of this clonotype. CDR3 in DNA: TGCGCCAGCAGCTTCGGGACTAGTAACGAGCAGTACTTC. It codes for CASSFGTSNEQYF. The chain joins TRBV5-1 to TRBJ2-7; 8 bases agree with TRBD2. Trimming cost V 2 bases and J 5 bases; bases outside gene matches: 3. This CDR3 has 13 residues. Germline lookup yields CDR1 SGHRS and CDR2 YFSETQ. Together with reference TRBV5-1 and TRBJ2-7, the CDR3 gives the full variable domain: KAGVTQTPRYLIKTRGQQVTLSCSPISGHRSVSWYQQTPGQGLQFLFEYFSETQRNKGNFPGRFSGRQFSNSRSEMNVSTLELGDSALYLCASSFGTSNEQYFGPGTRLTVT.

This clonotype was found many times. V gene TRBV6-1 combines with J gene TRBJ2-7; the D gene is possibly TRBD1 (5 bases). V was shortened by 7 bases and J by 2 bases, with 9 bases between the two germline ends. CDR3 length: 12 residues. Germline-derived CDR1 and CDR2 are MNHNS and SASEGT. The CDR3 bases are TGTGCCAGCATGAAGGGGCCCTACGAGCAGTACTTC. It is translated as CASMKGPYEQYF.

This clonotype has just one count. J is TRBJ2-7 and V is TRBV27; possible D gene TRBD1, 5 bases. Trimming cost V 5 bases and J 3 bases, with 14 bases left between them. The CDR3 length is 14 residues. CDR1 and CDR2 from the germline V gene are MNHEY and SMNVEV (reference sequence). The CDR3 protein is CASSLSDSLYEQYF. The CDR3, as DNA: TGTGCCAGCAGTCTTTCCGACAGTCTCTACGAGCAGTACTTC.

This clonotype was seen ten or more times. The gene calls are TRBV7-8 and TRBJ1-2; the D is unclear. CDR1 is SGHVS, CDR2 FQNEAQ, per germline. The CDR3 totals 13 residues. Trimming stripped 3 bases from V and 1 base from J, with 6 bases between. The CDR3 DNA follows: TGTGCCAGCAGCTTTTCTGTTAACTATGGCTACACCTTC. Its protein product is CASSFSVNYGYTF.

This clonotype was counted at least ten times. V and J are TRBV5-1 and TRBJ2-2; no reliable D call. CDR3 length equals 13 residues. Germline V gene lookup returns CDR1 SGHRS and CDR2 YFSETQ. The V gene lost 0 bases and the J gene lost 7 bases, with 7 bases spanning the gap. The CDR3 loop reads CASSLVSYGELFF. The CDR3 coding sequence is TGCGCCAGCAGCTTGGTCAGTTACGGGGAGCTGTTTTTT.

This clonotype was recorded many times. The chain has TRBV11-1 and TRBJ2-5; D not resolved. CDR3 length equals 12 residues. The germline V gene has CDR1 SGHAT and CDR2 FQDESV (reference sequence). Trimming cost V 4 bases and J 1 base, with 4 bases left between them. The CDR3 DNA is TGTGCCAGCAGCTCACTCCAAGAGACCCAGTACTTC. This encodes CASSSLQETQYF.

The chain has TRBV6-9 and TRBJ1-1, with TRBD1 matching over 7 bases. This CDR3 region has 15 residues. The J segment lost 1 base and the V segment lost 6 bases, leaving 8 bases of the junction unmatched. Per germline, CDR1 MNHGY and CDR2 SVAAGI. The CDR3 reads CASSSPRTGNTEAFF. The CDR3 DNA reads as TGTGCCAGCAGCTCCCCGCGGACAGGGAACACTGAAGCTTTCTTT.